This is a list of T cell receptor beta chains from one sample in a study of blood T cell repertoires in COVID-19. Assay: immunoSEQ multiplex PCR; the TCRdb copy retains only in-frame clones and omits some. The sample has 99,000 or so clones; roughly 80% are singletons. The specimen sequenced was peripheral blood. These TCRs come from a woman older than 75 with acute or convalescent COVID-19. Both conserved end residues are part of each CDR3. The order of the fields is V gene, J gene, CDR3 protein.

TRBV7-2,TRBJ2-5,CASSTTGGGTQYF
TRBV10-3,TRBJ2-2,CAISERVGAGELFF
TRBV11-2,TRBJ2-1,CASGTTSGRDNEQFF
TRBV28,TRBJ2-2,CASRPGSGGELFF
TRBV11-2,TRBJ2-1,CASSYILTYNEQFF
TRBV2,TRBJ1-1,CASREERGTEAFF
TRBV27,TRBJ2-2,CASSVAAGVGELFF
TRBV5-1,TRBJ2-1,CASSTNSATYNEQFF
TRBV9,TRBJ1-5,CASSVGDTYQPQHF
TRBV13,TRBJ2-1,CASSLETSSYNEQFF
TRBV12-5,TRBJ1-1,CASGLSLGGGTEAFF
TRBV9,TRBJ2-3,CASVRAGGSTDTQYF
TRBV28,TRBJ1-5,CASSWDRATVSNQPQHF
TRBV5-1,TRBJ2-7,CASSLGTGGTYEQYF
TRBV5-6,TRBJ2-5,CASSPGTSGRETQYF
TRBV5-6,TRBJ1-2,CASSLGPENYGYTF
TRBV29-1,TRBJ2-3,CSVDQTTGSRGGDTQYF
TRBV5-8,TRBJ1-2,CASRLAGGSDYGYTF
TRBV11-2,TRBJ1-2,CASSLSGTGDGYTF
TRBV18,TRBJ2-7,CASSAGTGAGEQYF
TRBV11-2,TRBJ1-3,CASSLDLSVSGNTIYF
TRBV7-9,TRBJ1-2,CASSLGNTGGYTF
TRBV27,TRBJ1-5,CASSLSFRRFNQPQHF
TRBV19,TRBJ2-3,CASREQGKDTQYF